The entry that follows covers one T cell receptor beta chain sequence. What it binds is not known. The data stem from a study of T cells after yellow fever vaccination. Across the study: It was SMART-Seq v4 Ultra Low Input that prepared the fractions with low cell numbers.

Template switching with 5'RACE generated the TCR cDNA and added a universal primer site and UMIs. MiXCR, run by TCRdb on the 5' RACE reads, gives a single entry per CDR3 protein. Of 200,000 to 300,000 distinct CDR3 sequences listed, approximately 13% were seen once; the top ten hold roughly 0.5%. Overall study findings and caveats: The presence of abundant clonotypes contaminating from the bulk population was possible in FACS-sorted repertoires. The secondary response peaked faster, at day 5 versus 15, but was weaker.

The germline V gene encodes CDR1 MNHEY and CDR2 SMNVEV (reference sequence). Trimming stripped 6 bases from V and 3 bases from J, with 17 bases between. The CDR3 loop spans 15 amino acids. This chain links TRBV27 with TRBJ1-1; D remains ambiguous. The specimen comprised CD4+ T cells sorted from PBMCs, sampled 45 days after the yellow fever booster vaccination. The source of this sequence is a young man who received the YFV17D yellow fever vaccine. The CDR3 DNA sequence: TGTGCCAGCAGAAATCCGGAGGACGGATACACTGAAGCTTTCTTT. Protein: CASRNPEDGYTEAFF.